These 26 T cell receptor beta chains came from one sample sequenced in a study of blood T cell repertoires in COVID-19 (dated by TCRdb to 2019 to 2021). Libraries came from the immunoSEQ multiplex PCR assay. The clones in this table, taken by TCRdb from immuneACCESS, are in-frame only. Not every clone is retained; where verified, under half of the shortfall comes from an unresolved V gene, and the cause of the rest is unknown. This sample is represented by hundreds of thousands of clones; approximately 90% of them were singletons. The top ten clones comprise 8.8% of the sample. The sample comprised PBMCs or T cells enriched from blood (not recorded which). Receptors originate from a man between 40 and 49 years old who had recovered from COVID-19.

This clone was counted a few times. The chain links TRBV4-3 to TRBJ1-2; 8 bases fit TRBD1. The V and J ends lost 4 bases and 3 bases, in that order; junction bases with no gene match: 4. Per the germline V gene, CDR1 is LGHNA and CDR2 is YSLEER. The CDR3 is 14 amino acids. The CDR3 sequence: CASSLLQGDYGYTF. In DNA form, the CDR3 reads TGCGCCAGCAGCCTACTACAGGGGGACTATGGCTACACCTTC.

This clone has only a few counts. The V gene is TRBV29-1, the J gene TRBJ1-1; D gene unclear. Germline assignment: CDR1 SQVTM and CDR2 ANQGSEA. This CDR3 is 14 amino acids long. The V end lost 2 bases, the J end lost 5 bases, and 15 bases lay between the germline ends. The CDR3 region has the DNA TGCAGCGTTGAAAATCCGGGAATCAGGACTGAAGCTTTCTTT. It codes for CSVENPGIRTEAFF. Looking up the rest from reference TRBV29-1 and TRBJ1-1 gives the full variable domain: SAVISQKPSRDICQRGTSLTIQCQVDSQVTMMFWYRQQPGQSLTLIATANQGSEATYESGFVIDKFPISRPNLTFSTLTVSNMSPEDSSIYLCSVENPGIRTEAFFGQGTRLTVV.

DNA for the CDR3: TGTGCCAGCAGTGAAGAGCGACTAAACCCAGGGGGGCAGTACTTC. It yields the protein CASSEERLNPGGQYF. This chain connects TRBV2 to TRBJ2-7; 7 nucleotides align to TRBD1. The CDR3 consists of 15 residues. Germline trimming cut 1 base from V and 9 bases from J; bases unmatched to any gene: 12. CDR1 and CDR2 (germline): SNHLY, FYNNEI.

The chain has TRBV12-5 and TRBJ2-3; no clear D. The CDR3 extends over 14 amino acids. Trimming took 11 bases from V and 1 from J, leaving 16 bases between them. Per the germline V gene, CDR1 is LGHNT and CDR2 is FRNRAP. The CDR3 loop is CAPPADTRTDTQYF. The CDR3 DNA follows: TGTGCTCCTCCGGCGGATACTCGCACAGATACGCAGTATTTT. The full variable domain, with the rest looked up from reference TRBV12-5 and TRBJ2-3, is DARVTQTPRHKVTEMGQEVTMRCQPILGHNTVFWYRQTMMQGLELLAYFRNRAPLDDSGMPKDRFSAEMPDATLATLKIQPSEPRDSAVYFCAPPADTRTDTQYFGPGTRLTVL.

The rearrangement uses TRBV19 and TRBJ2-1, with 8 bases identical to TRBD2. Germline lookup yields CDR1 LNHDA and CDR2 SQIVND (reference sequence). This CDR3 comprises 13 residues. V trimming: 6 bases; J trimming: 5 bases; junction bases outside the gene matches: 3. The CDR3 is CASSGGAHNEQFF. The CDR3 nucleotides read TGTGCCAGTAGCGGGGGGGCTCACAATGAGCAGTTCTTC.

This clone turned up a few times. The CDR3 loop reads CASSPRTGGYSGANVLTF. In nucleotides, the CDR3 is TGTGCCAGCTCACCACGAACAGGGGGATACTCTGGGGCCAACGTCCTGACTTTC. This chain connects TRBV18 to TRBJ2-6, with 8 nucleotides matching TRBD1. There are 18 residues in the CDR3. CDR1 KGHSH and CDR2 LQKENI come from the germline V gene. V was clipped by 1 base and J by 0 bases; unmatched bases: 5.

This clone has just one count. The chain combines TRBV20-1 with TRBJ2-1; D ambiguous. The CDR3 has 15 residues. The V end was cut by 3 bases, the J end by 0 bases, with 12 bases between. Germline CDR1 reads DFQATT; CDR2 reads SNEGSKA (reference sequence). CDR3 loop: CSASSGLHSYNEQFF. The CDR3 DNA is TGCAGTGCTAGTAGTGGCCTCCACTCCTACAATGAGCAGTTCTTC.

The genes are TRBV15 and TRBJ2-5; 15 nucleotides align to TRBD2. Unmatched junction bases numbered 7, after V lost 3 bases and J lost 5 bases. Germline loops: CDR1 LNHNV, CDR2 YYDKDF (reference sequence). The CDR3 is 17 amino acids. The CDR3 DNA reads as TGTGCCACCAGCAGGGGGACTAGCGGGAGGCTCGGGGAGACCCAGTACTTC. Its protein is CATSRGTSGRLGETQYF.

The CDR3 region has the DNA TGCGCCAGCAGCTTGGGACAGGAGAACACTGAAGCTTTCTTT. Its translation: CASSLGQENTEAFF. J is TRBJ1-1 and V is TRBV5-1, with D perhaps matching TRBD1 (6 bases). Germline V gene data show CDR1 as SGHRS and CDR2 as YFSETQ. Trimming left V 0 bases short and J 1 base short, with 7 bases between. The CDR3 runs 14 residues.

This clone was recorded a few times. The CDR3 coding sequence is TGTGCCAGCAGCGACAACAGGCGACCGAATCACAATGAGCAGTTCTTC. This gives the protein CASSDNRRPNHNEQFF. The chain carries TRBV7-3 and TRBJ2-1, with D possibly being TRBD1 (5 bases). This CDR3 is built from 16 residues. CDR1 SGHTA and CDR2 FQGTGA come from the germline V gene. V was clipped by 5 bases and J by 5 bases, with 19 bases between them.

The rearrangement joins TRBV11-2 to TRBJ2-3, with 7 nucleotides matching TRBD2. Germline V gene data show CDR1 as SGHAT and CDR2 as FQNNGV. V dropped 5 bases and J dropped 3; count of bases not matched to a gene: 11. CDR3 length equals 16 residues. CDR3 nucleotide sequence: TGTGCCAGCAGCGATGTACTAGCGACTAAGACAGATACGCAGTATTTT. This sequence encodes CASSDVLATKTDTQYF. Using reference TRBV11-2 and TRBJ2-3 for the parts outside the CDR3, the full variable domain is EAGVAQSPRYKIIEKRQSVAFWCNPISGHATLYWYQQILGQGPKLLIQFQNNGVVDDSQLPKDRFSAERLKGVDSTLKIQPAKLEDSAVYLCASSDVLATKTDTQYFGPGTRLTVL.

CDR3 residues: CSVGQGTYGYTF. For the CDR3, the DNA is TGCAGCGTCGGACAGGGGACCTATGGCTACACCTTC. This rearrangement joins TRBV29-1 to TRBJ1-2; the match to TRBD1 covers 9 bases. CDR3 length equals 12 residues. The V segment lost 6 bases and the J segment 4 bases; nucleotides outside the gene matches: 3. CDR1 and CDR2 from the germline V gene are SQVTM and ANQGSEA.

This clone rates as medium-sized. This chain links TRBV19 with TRBJ2-7; D is unresolved. The CDR3 is 16 residues long. The germline CDR1 and CDR2 sequences are LNHDA and SQIVND (reference sequence). Trimming removed 5 bases from V and 3 bases from J, with 20 bases in between. CDR3 in amino acids: CASSSTLRHRNYEQYF. CDR3 nucleotide sequence: TGTGCCAGTAGTTCCACTCTACGGCACAGAAACTACGAGCAGTACTTC.

V gene TRBV15 combines with J gene TRBJ2-2; the D is unclear. CDR3 length: 15 residues. CDR1 and CDR2 from the germline V gene are LNHNV and YYDKDF (reference sequence). V was clipped by 0 bases and J by 1 base, with 6 bases between them. CDR3 sequence (DNA): TGTGCCACCAGCAGAGATTACGGGAACACCGGGGAGCTGTTTTTT. Protein: CATSRDYGNTGELFF.

The V call is TRBV19, the J call TRBJ1-4, with 8 nucleotides matching TRBD1. The CDR3 runs 18 residues. Per the germline V gene, CDR1 is LNHDA and CDR2 is SQIVND (reference sequence). The J segment lost 4 bases and the V segment lost 3 bases, leaving 13 bases of the junction unmatched. For the CDR3, the DNA is TGTGCCAGTAGTATCAGCAGGGGGCGTTGGGGATTTAATGAAAAACTGTTTTTT. Translation: CASSISRGRWGFNEKLFF.

V usage is TRBV30 and J usage is TRBJ1-1, with D unresolved. The V end was cut by 2 bases, the J end by 4 bases, with 5 bases between. The CDR3 runs to 11 residues. CDR1 is GTSNPN, CDR2 SVGIG, per germline (reference sequence). The CDR3 region has the DNA TGTGCCTGGAGTCCCGTCACTGAAGCTTTCTTT. It specifies CAWSPVTEAFF.

The rearrangement uses TRBV5-1 and TRBJ2-3; D may be TRBD2 (7 bases). The ends were cut back, 0 bases at V and 4 bases at J, with 12 bases in the middle. The germline V gene has CDR1 SGHRS and CDR2 YFSETQ. CDR3 length: 15 residues. Written as DNA, the CDR3 is TGCGCCAGCAGCTTGGAGGGGGGAGGGCCAGATACGCAGTATTTT. It yields the protein CASSLEGGGPDTQYF.

The chain uses TRBV5-1 and TRBJ2-4, with 11 positions matching TRBD1. In germline, CDR1 is SGHRS, CDR2 YFSETQ. Germline trimming cut 2 bases from V and 0 bases from J; bases unmatched to any gene: 10. The CDR3 runs 19 residues. The CDR3, as DNA: TGCGCCAGCAGCTTAACGGGACAGGGGGTCCGGGTAGCCAAAAACATTCAGTACTTC. Protein: CASSLTGQGVRVAKNIQYF.

The chain is built from TRBV11-2 and TRBJ1-5, with 7 nucleotides matching TRBD1. Per germline, CDR1 SGHAT and CDR2 FQNNGV. V gave up 3 bases and J gave up 2 bases; unmatched junction bases: 1. The CDR3 extends over 14 amino acids. CDR3 amino acids: CASSFDRGNQPQHF. Here the CDR3 DNA reads TGTGCCAGCAGCTTCGACAGGGGCAATCAGCCCCAGCATTTT. The entire variable domain, with the rest obtained from reference TRBV11-2 and TRBJ1-5, is as follows: EAGVAQSPRYKIIEKRQSVAFWCNPISGHATLYWYQQILGQGPKLLIQFQNNGVVDDSQLPKDRFSAERLKGVDSTLKIQPAKLEDSAVYLCASSFDRGNQPQHFGDGTRLSIL.

A remark on this clone: An end of the junction does not agree with germline; a read error may underlie this. This sequence joins TRBV29-1 and TRBJ2-7; 12 bases are a match to TRBD2. Germline lookup yields CDR1 SQVTM and CDR2 ANQGSEA. This CDR3 contains 15 residues. CDR3 nucleotides: TGCAGCGTCGAAGGACTAGCGGGAATGTCCTACGAGCAGTACTTC. Protein sequence: CSVEGLAGMSYEQYF.

The genes are TRBV4-3 and TRBJ2-6; 8 nucleotides match TRBD1. J was trimmed by 0 bases and V by 4 bases; bases with no gene match: 5. The CDR3 has 17 residues. CDR1 LGHNA and CDR2 YSLEER come from the germline V gene. The CDR3 reads CASSPGQVRSGANVLTF. The CDR3 DNA follows: TGCGCCAGCAGCCCGGGACAGGTTCGCTCTGGGGCCAACGTCCTGACTTTC.

Comment on this clone: A read error may account for a junction end that differs from germline. The chain links TRBV2 to TRBJ2-7; 12 bases line up with TRBD2. Germline CDR1 reads SNHLY; CDR2 reads FYNNEI. The CDR3 length is 15 residues. The CDR3 coding sequence is TGTGCCAGCAGAGAAGGACTAGCGGGGCCCTACGAGCAGTACTTC. Residues: CASREGLAGPYEQYF.

This chain joins TRBV7-9 and TRBJ2-2; no firm D call. The V gene's germline CDR1 is SEHNR and CDR2 FQNEAQ (reference sequence). Trimming left V 2 bases short and J 3 bases short, with 10 bases between. This CDR3 has 15 residues. CDR3 residues: CASSLPQPDTGELFF. The CDR3 DNA follows: TGTGCCAGCAGCTTACCACAGCCCGACACCGGGGAGCTGTTTTTT. Full variable domain (missing parts from reference TRBV7-9 and TRBJ2-2): DTGVSQNPRHKITKRGQNVTFRCDPISEHNRLYWYRQTLGQGPEFLTYFQNEAQLEKSRLLSDRFSAERPKGSFSTLEIQRTEQGDSAMYLCASSLPQPDTGELFFGEGSRLTVL.

The genes are TRBV11-2 and TRBJ2-7; 8 bases fit TRBD2. V dropped 1 base and J dropped 6; count of bases not matched to a gene: 5. CDR1 SGHAT and CDR2 FQNNGV come from the germline V gene. This CDR3 has 14 amino acids. The CDR3 sequence: CASSLVGLVGEQYF. The CDR3 DNA reads as TGTGCCAGCAGCTTAGTGGGACTAGTAGGCGAGCAGTACTTC.

The V and J genes are TRBV2 and TRBJ1-4, with no clear D. CDR3 length equals 13 residues. V was clipped by 2 bases and J by 4 bases, with 5 bases between them. The germline gives CDR1 SNHLY, CDR2 FYNNEI. CDR3 loop: CASSERFNEKLFF. CDR3 nucleotides: TGTGCCAGCAGTGAACGTTTTAATGAAAAACTGTTTTTT.

The chain joins TRBV10-3 to TRBJ1-2; 10 bases line up with TRBD1. With V trimmed by 3 bases and J by 6 bases, 7 bases remained unmatched. The CDR3 loop spans 15 amino acids. CDR1 is ENHRY and CDR2 is SYGVKD in the germline V gene. CDR3 sequence: CAISDFSGTGDGYTF. The CDR3 nucleotides read TGTGCCATCAGTGACTTTTCCGGGACAGGGGATGGCTACACCTTC.